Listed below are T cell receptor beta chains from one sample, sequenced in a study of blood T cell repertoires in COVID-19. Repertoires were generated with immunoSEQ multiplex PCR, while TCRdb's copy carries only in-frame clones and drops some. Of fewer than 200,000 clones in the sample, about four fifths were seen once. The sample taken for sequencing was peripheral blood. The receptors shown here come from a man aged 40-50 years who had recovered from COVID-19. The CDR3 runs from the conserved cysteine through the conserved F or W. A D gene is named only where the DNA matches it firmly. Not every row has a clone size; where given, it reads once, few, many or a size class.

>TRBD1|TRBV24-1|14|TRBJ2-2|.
CATSRQGDTGELFF
TGTGCCACCAGCCGACAGGGGGACACCGGGGAGCTGTTTTTT
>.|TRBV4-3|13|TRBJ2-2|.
CASSQDQFRELFF
TGCGCCAGCAGCCAAGACCAATTCAGGGAGCTGTTTTTT
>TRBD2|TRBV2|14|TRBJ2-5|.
CASSELAGVETQYF
TGTGCCAGCAGTGAGCTAGCGGGAGTAGAGACCCAGTACTTC
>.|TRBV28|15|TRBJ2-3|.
CASSPDRISTDTQYF
TGTGCCAGCAGCCCCGACAGGATTAGCACAGATACGCAGTATTTT
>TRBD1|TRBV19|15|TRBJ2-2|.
CASSIWDRGNGELFF
TGTGCCAGTAGTATATGGGACAGGGGAAACGGGGAGCTGTTTTTT
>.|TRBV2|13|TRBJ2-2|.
CASSEDMTGELFF
TGTGCCAGCAGTGAGGACATGACCGGGGAGCTGTTTTTT
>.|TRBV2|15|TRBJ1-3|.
CASSDGTASVNTIYF
TGTGCCAGCAGTGACGGGACTGCCTCCGTAAACACCATATATTTT
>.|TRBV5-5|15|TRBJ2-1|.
CASSPGGSSYNEQFF
TGTGCCAGCAGCCCCGGCGGCAGCTCCTACAATGAGCAGTTCTTC
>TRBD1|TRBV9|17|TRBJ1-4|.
CASSPGTGGMANEKLFF
TGTGCCAGCAGCCCCGGGACAGGGGGCATGGCTAATGAAAAACTGTTTTTT
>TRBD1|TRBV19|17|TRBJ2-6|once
CASSRGTGGSGANVLTF
TGTGCCAGTAGTAGAGGAACAGGGGGCTCTGGGGCCAACGTCCTGACTTTC
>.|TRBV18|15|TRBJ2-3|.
CASSPEGTSTDTQYF
TGTGCCAGCTCACCCGAGGGGACTAGCACAGATACGCAGTATTTT
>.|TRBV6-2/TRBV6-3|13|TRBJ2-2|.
CASSGREAGELFF
TGTGCCAGCAGTGGTCGCGAAGCCGGGGAGCTGTTTTTT
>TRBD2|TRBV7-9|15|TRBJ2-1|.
CASTLAGGIYNEQFF
TGTGCCAGCACCTTAGCGGGAGGTATCTACAATGAGCAGTTCTTC
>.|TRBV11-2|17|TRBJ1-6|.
CASTSAGVSSYNSPLHF
TGTGCCAGCACCTCCGCGGGTGTCAGCTCCTATAATTCACCCCTCCACTTT
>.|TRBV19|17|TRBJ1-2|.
CASRFGTRAGSNYGYTF
TGTGCCAGTAGGTTCGGGACTAGAGCGGGATCCAACTATGGCTACACCTTC
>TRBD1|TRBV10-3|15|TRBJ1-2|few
CAISWTGNDNYGYTF
TGTGCCATCAGTTGGACAGGGAATGATAACTATGGCTACACCTTC
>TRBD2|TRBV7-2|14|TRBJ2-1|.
CASIPGTSVHEQFF
TGTGCCAGCATTCCCGGGACTAGCGTGCATGAGCAGTTCTTC
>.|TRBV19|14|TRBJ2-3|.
CASSRQSSVDTQYF
TGTGCCAGTAGTCGACAGTCCTCCGTAGATACGCAGTATTTT
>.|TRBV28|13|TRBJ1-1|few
CASSFFPDTEAFF
TGTGCCAGCAGTTTTTTCCCGGACACTGAAGCTTTCTTT
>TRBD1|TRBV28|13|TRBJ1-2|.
CASLQGANYGYTF
TGTGCCAGCTTACAGGGGGCTAACTATGGCTACACCTTC
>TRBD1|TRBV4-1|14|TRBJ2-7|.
CASSQGQFSYEQYF
TGCGCCAGCAGCCAGGGACAGTTCTCCTACGAGCAGTACTTC
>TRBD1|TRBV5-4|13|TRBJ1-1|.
CASSWDRGSEAFF
TGTGCCAGCAGCTGGGACAGGGGCTCTGAAGCTTTCTTT
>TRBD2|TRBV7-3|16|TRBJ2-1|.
CASSRLQAGNYNEQFF
TGTGCCAGCAGCCGACTACAAGCGGGGAACTACAATGAGCAGTTCTTC
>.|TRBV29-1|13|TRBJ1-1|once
CSVVGGDGAEAFF
TGCAGCGTTGTAGGGGGTGACGGTGCTGAAGCTTTCTTT
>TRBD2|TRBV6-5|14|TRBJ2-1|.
CASSKRGRGNEQFF
TGTGCCAGCAGTAAGCGGGGGCGCGGCAATGAGCAGTTCTTC
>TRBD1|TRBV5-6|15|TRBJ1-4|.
CASSLAQGAREKLFF
TGTGCCAGCAGCTTGGCACAGGGGGCGCGAGAAAAACTGTTTTTT
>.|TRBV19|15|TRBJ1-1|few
CASTTWRRQNTEAFF
TGTGCCAGTACCACCTGGAGGAGACAGAACACTGAAGCTTTCTTT
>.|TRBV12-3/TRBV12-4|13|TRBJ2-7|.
CASRGRNSYEQYF
TGTGCCTCGCGGGGGCGGAACTCCTACGAGCAGTACTTC
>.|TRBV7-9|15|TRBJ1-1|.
CASSFRGGFGTEAFF
TGTGCCAGCAGCTTCCGGGGAGGGTTCGGCACTGAAGCTTTCTTT
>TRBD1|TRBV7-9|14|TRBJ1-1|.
CASSLRSGGTEAFF
TGTGCCAGCAGCTTACGTTCAGGGGGCACTGAAGCTTTCTTT
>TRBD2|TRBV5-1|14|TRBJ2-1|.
CASTSGEGRDEQFF
TGCGCCAGCACGTCCGGGGAGGGCCGGGATGAGCAGTTCTTC
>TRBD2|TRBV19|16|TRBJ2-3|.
CASSRGGKPSTDTQYF
TGTGCCAGTAGCCGCGGGGGGAAACCTAGCACAGATACGCAGTATTTT
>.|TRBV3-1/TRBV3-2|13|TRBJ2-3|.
CASSTTRTDTQYF
TGTGCCAGCAGCACGACTCGCACAGATACGCAGTATTTT
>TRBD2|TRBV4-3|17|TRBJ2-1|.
CASSQDNSAGGKKQQFF
TGCGCCAGCAGCCAAGATAACTCAGCGGGAGGGAAGAAACAGCAGTTCTTC
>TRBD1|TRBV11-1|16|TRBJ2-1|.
CASSLTGTGKYNEQFF
TGTGCCAGCAGTTTAACCGGGACAGGGAAATACAATGAGCAGTTCTTC
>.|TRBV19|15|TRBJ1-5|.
CASSIDSGSRQPQHF
TGTGCCAGTAGTATAGACTCGGGTTCAAGACAGCCCCAGCATTTT
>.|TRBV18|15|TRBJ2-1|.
CASSPGQGMVDEQFF
TGTGCCAGCTCACCGGGTCAGGGGATGGTCGATGAGCAGTTCTTC
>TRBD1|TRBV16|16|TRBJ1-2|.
CASSQSWDRGTYGYTF
TGTGCCAGCAGCCAATCGTGGGACAGGGGGACATATGGCTACACCTTC
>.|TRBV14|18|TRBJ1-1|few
CASSQDVRKNRGFAEAFF
TGTGCCAGCAGCCAAGATGTGAGGAAAAATCGGGGATTCGCTGAAGCTTTCTTT
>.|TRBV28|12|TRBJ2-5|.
CASSLNRETQYF
TGTGCCAGCAGTTTAAACCGGGAGACCCAGTACTTC
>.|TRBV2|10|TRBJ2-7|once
CASRQYEQYF
TGTGCCAGCCGACAGTACGAGCAGTACTTC